This TCR beta chain comes out of a study of PD-L1 blockade in urothelial cancer. Turning to the study itself: Bladder-origin urothelial cancer in males described about 85% of the roughly 30 patients.

Generated by immunoSEQ multiplex PCR, the TCRdb table keeps only in-frame clones and is missing some. The data hold roughly 51,000 clones, with about 85% observed a single time. The count of this clone is one. In germline, CDR1 is GTSNPN, CDR2 SVGIG (reference sequence). V shed 8 bases, J shed 10 bases, and the junction held 11 bases outside the gene matches. CDR3 length equals 12 residues. Time point meaning: peripheral blood 6 weeks after treatment start. V gene TRBV30 combines with J gene TRBJ2-1, with TRBD2 matching over 7 bases. Material: PBMCs, obtained around atezolizumab (anti-PD-L1) treatment. This TCR was recovered from a man between 50 and 59 years old with urothelial cancer. The CDR3 nucleotides read TGTGCCACCCAGCGGGGCCTTATGGAGCAGTTCTTC. Residues: CATQRGLMEQFF.